The clone carrying this TCR beta chain has ten or more counts. No antigen is known for it. The data derive from a study of response to subunit inactivated influenza vaccine. Study-wide results and limits: Authors suggested each seasonal influenza vaccination recruits few new T cells.

One entry per CDR3 protein, called by TCRdb with MiXCR from the RT-PCR reads. The table includes around 850,000 distinct CDR3 sequences, around 18% detected once. J was trimmed by 5 bases and V by 2 bases; bases with no gene match: 5. The CDR3 covers 15 residues. Germline assignment: CDR1 SGHTA and CDR2 FQGNSA. The TCR sequence derives from a man between 45 and 60 years old who received an inactivated influenza vaccine. The material sequenced was PBMCs from blood, taken roughly 5 days after vaccination. V and J are TRBV7-2 and TRBJ2-2; 7 bases are a match to TRBD2. DNA for the CDR3: TGTGCCAGCAGCTTACAAGCGGGAAGGACCGGGGAGCTGTTTTTT. This gives the protein CASSLQAGRTGELFF.